This is a list of T cell receptor beta chains from one sample in a study of shared clonotypes between healthy human individuals. Generated by immunoSEQ multiplex PCR, the TCRdb table keeps only in-frame clones and is missing some. The data hold 2 million to 2.5 million clones, with approximately 96% observed a single time. The sample comprised naive CD4+ T cells sorted from blood. These receptors were obtained from a young man in good health. The CDR3 runs from the conserved cysteine through the conserved F or W. D genes are given only for firm matches. Clone size is shown for a subset of rows, as once, few, many or a class of expanded clone.

clone_size cdr3_length j_call d_call v_call cdr3_aa cdr3_nt
. 13 TRBJ2-7 TRBD2 TRBV10-2 CASLAGERYEQYF TGCGCCAGCTTAGCGGGAGAGCGGTACGAGCAGTACTTC
once 13 TRBJ1-1 . TRBV18 CASSRGKNTEAFF TGTGCCAGCTCACGTGGAAAGAACACTGAAGCTTTCTTT
. 15 TRBJ2-3 TRBD2 TRBV4-1 CASSLSGIRPDTQYF TGCGCCAGCAGCTTGAGCGGGATCCGGCCAGATACGCAGTATTTT
. 16 TRBJ1-4 . TRBV11-2 CASSLDLWVTNEKLFF TGTGCCAGCAGCTTAGATCTCTGGGTCACTAATGAAAAACTGTTTTTT
once 14 TRBJ1-5 . TRBV6-5 CASSRRSSDQPQHF TGTGCCAGCAGTCGAAGGTCCTCTGATCAGCCCCAGCATTTT
. 18 TRBJ2-7 TRBD2 TRBV4-2 CASSQDLSWGLGAYEQYF TGTGCCAGCAGCCAAGATCTCTCGTGGGGACTAGGAGCCTACGAGCAGTACTTC
. 15 TRBJ1-6 . TRBV6-1 CASNPPYNNNSPLHF TGTGCCAGCAACCCTCCCTACAATAATAATTCACCCCTCCACTTT
. 13 TRBJ1-3 . TRBV30 CAWTQASGNTIYF TGTGCCTGGACTCAGGCCTCTGGAAACACCATATATTTT
. 13 TRBJ1-1 . TRBV6-6 CASSLGVAAEAFF TGTGCCAGCAGTCTTGGGGTCGCCGCCGAAGCTTTCTTT
. 11 TRBJ1-3 . TRBV2 CASNPGNTIYF TGTGCCAGCAACCCTGGAAACACCATATATTTT
. 16 TRBJ2-1 . TRBV4-1 CASSAPGTQSYNEQFF TGCGCCAGCAGCGCGCCCGGGACACAGTCCTACAATGAGCAGTTCTTC
. 14 TRBJ2-5 . TRBV5-1 CASSLNTGQETQYF TGCGCCAGCAGCTTGAATACGGGCCAAGAGACCCAGTACTTC
. 15 TRBJ2-3 . TRBV5-3 CARSFWQGFTDTQYF TGTGCCAGAAGCTTTTGGCAGGGGTTCACAGATACGCAGTATTTT
. 14 TRBJ1-2 . TRBV27 CASSLDRRFYGYTF TGTGCCAGCAGTTTAGACAGAAGATTCTATGGCTACACCTTC
. 15 TRBJ2-3 . TRBV6-1 CASSEPGLNTDTQYF TGTGCCAGCAGTGAACCGGGACTTAACACAGATACGCAGTATTTT
. 14 TRBJ1-1 . TRBV6-1 CASSDRGVNTEAFF TGTGCCAGCAGTGACAGGGGAGTAAACACTGAAGCTTTCTTT
. 12 TRBJ1-2 . TRBV28 CASTPRFYGYTF TGTGCCAGCACCCCCCGGTTCTATGGCTACACCTTC
. 13 TRBJ1-1 . TRBV28 CASSPAMNTEAFF TGTGCCAGCAGTCCGGCTATGAACACTGAAGCTTTCTTT
few 14 TRBJ2-7 . TRBV5-1 CASSLAVPPYEQYF TGCGCCAGCAGCTTGGCCGTACCGCCCTACGAGCAGTACTTC
. 17 TRBJ2-3 TRBD2 TRBV4-1 CASSQDHGGSYTDTQYF TGCGCCAGCAGCCAAGATCACGGCGGGAGTTATACAGATACGCAGTATTTT
. 12 TRBJ2-5 TRBD2 TRBV30 CAWRGLGETQYF TGTGCCTGGAGGGGACTAGGGGAGACCCAGTACTTC
. 13 TRBJ2-7 . TRBV9 CASSYYPSYEQYF TGTGCCAGCAGCTATTATCCGTCCTACGAGCAGTACTTC
once 13 TRBJ2-1 . TRBV9 CASSVWGDNEQFF TGTGCCAGCAGCGTATGGGGGGACAATGAGCAGTTCTTC
. 15 TRBJ1-2 . TRBV2 CASSQDRSSMFGYTF TGTGCCAGCAGCCAAGACCGGAGCTCAATGTTCGGCTACACCTTC
. 14 TRBJ1-3 . TRBV19 CASSNRDARNTIYF TGTGCCAGTAGTAACAGGGACGCACGAAACACCATATATTTT
. 18 TRBJ2-2 . TRBV7-9 CASSLNAKASRATGELFF TGTGCCAGCAGCTTGAACGCAAAGGCGAGCAGGGCCACCGGGGAGCTGTTTTTT
. 14 TRBJ2-5 TRBD2 TRBV19 CASSIAVGEGTQYF TGTGCCAGTAGTATAGCGGTAGGGGAGGGGACCCAGTACTTC
. 14 TRBJ2-7 TRBD2 TRBV28 CASSLHRPGGEQYF TGTGCCAGCAGTTTACACAGGCCCGGGGGGGAGCAGTACTTC
. 15 TRBJ1-6 . TRBV10-3 CAISGGTAGRSPLHF TGTGCCATCAGTGGAGGCACAGCTGGGAGGTCACCCCTCCACTTT
. 18 TRBJ2-1 TRBD2 TRBV9 CASSVGGVGLAGGNEQFF TGTGCCAGCAGCGTAGGAGGGGTAGGACTAGCGGGAGGGAATGAGCAGTTCTTC
. 16 TRBJ2-5 . TRBV10-3 CAISEMEGAFQETQYF TGTGCCATCAGTGAGATGGAGGGGGCCTTCCAAGAGACCCAGTACTTC
. 16 TRBJ2-1 TRBD2 TRBV18 CASSSLSGESYNEQFF TGTGCCAGCTCATCTCTTAGCGGGGAGTCCTACAATGAGCAGTTCTTC
. 14 TRBJ1-2 TRBD1 TRBV6-1 CASSENRQGVGYTF TGTGCCAGCAGTGAAAACCGACAGGGGGTTGGCTACACCTTC
. 14 TRBJ1-1 TRBD1 TRBV5-4 CASSSGQGDTEAFF TGTGCCAGCAGCTCGGGACAGGGTGACACTGAAGCTTTCTTT
. 11 TRBJ2-1 . TRBV20-1 CSAIREGEQFF TGCAGTGCTATAAGGGAAGGCGAGCAGTTCTTC
once 16 TRBJ2-2 TRBD2 TRBV5-1 CASSTRLAGGIGELFF TGCGCCAGCAGCACCAGACTAGCGGGAGGAATCGGGGAGCTGTTTTTT
. 15 TRBJ2-4 TRBD2 TRBV25-1 CASSERGLAGNIQYF TGTGCCAGCAGTGAACGAGGGCTAGCGGGAAACATTCAGTACTTC
. 15 TRBJ2-7 . TRBV7-9 CASSFRGASFGEQYF TGTGCCAGCAGCTTTAGGGGGGCATCGTTTGGCGAGCAGTACTTC
. 11 TRBJ2-7 . TRBV20-1 CSASSFGEQYF TGCAGTGCTAGTTCGTTCGGGGAGCAGTACTTC
. 14 TRBJ1-5 TRBD1 TRBV15 CATSRTGVPWAQHF TGTGCCACCAGCAGAACAGGGGTCCCCTGGGCCCAGCATTTT
. 17 TRBJ1-1 . TRBV5-4 CASSLEGGSDMNTEAFF TGTGCCAGCAGCTTGGAAGGCGGATCGGACATGAACACTGAAGCTTTCTTT
. 12 TRBJ1-4 . TRBV12-5 CASGSLTEKLFF TGTGCTAGTGGTTCTCTGACGGAAAAACTGTTTTTT
. 13 TRBJ1-1 . TRBV6-5 CASSYSRQGRSFF TGTGCCAGCAGTTACTCGAGGCAGGGGAGGTCTTTCTTT
. 16 TRBJ2-7 TRBD1 TRBV4-3 CASSHNRGPSSYEQYF TGCGCCAGCAGCCATAACAGGGGCCCGAGCTCCTACGAGCAGTACTTC
. 14 TRBJ2-3 . TRBV5-4 CASSLDYGGAPQYF TGTGCCAGCAGCTTGGACTATGGAGGTGCCCCGCAGTATTTT
. 17 TRBJ2-6 . TRBV10-2 CASSEGLVPSGANVLTF TGCGCCAGCAGTGAAGGGCTAGTTCCCTCTGGGGCCAACGTCCTGACTTTC
. 13 TRBJ1-1 TRBD1 TRBV18 CASLGGMNTEAFF TGTGCCAGCCTAGGGGGCATGAACACTGAAGCTTTCTTT
once 16 TRBJ2-7 . TRBV11-2 CASSSLAPTGIHEQYF TGTGCCAGCAGCTCCCTAGCCCCTACAGGGATCCACGAGCAGTACTTC
. 14 TRBJ2-1 TRBD2 TRBV18 CASSPLTSGGSSFF TGTGCCAGCTCACCCTTGACTAGCGGGGGCTCTTCGTTCTTC
. 14 TRBJ2-3 . TRBV28 CASSSGLSTDTQYF TGTGCCAGCAGTTCGGGACTCTCCACAGATACGCAGTATTTT
. 13 TRBJ1-2 TRBD1 TRBV2 CASIPGQNYGYTF TGTGCCAGCATCCCGGGACAGAACTATGGCTACACCTTC
. 12 TRBJ2-5 . TRBV6-1 CASSEVQETQYF TGTGCCAGCAGTGAAGTACAGGAGACCCAGTACTTC
. 15 TRBJ2-7 TRBD2 TRBV5-1 CASSTGRSRMYEQYF TGCGCCAGCAGCACCGGGAGGTCACGGATGTACGAGCAGTACTTC
. 16 TRBJ2-7 TRBD2 TRBV2 CASRPTQASGTYEQYF TGTGCCAGCAGACCTACCCAGGCTAGCGGAACCTACGAGCAGTACTTC
. 15 TRBJ1-5 . TRBV6-1 CASSEGTTSNQPQHF TGTGCCAGCAGTGAAGGGACAACTAGCAATCAGCCCCAGCATTTT
. 16 TRBJ2-5 TRBD2 TRBV5-4 CASSPTSGRVEETQYF TGTGCCAGCAGCCCCACTAGCGGGAGGGTTGAAGAGACCCAGTACTTC
. 15 TRBJ2-3 . TRBV18 CASSPGIVNTDTQYF TGTGCCAGCTCACCAGGAATTGTTAACACAGATACGCAGTATTTT
once 16 TRBJ2-1 TRBD2 TRBV18 CASSPPRGRAVNEQFF TGTGCCAGCTCACCACCGCGCGGGAGGGCCGTTAATGAGCAGTTCTTC
. 14 TRBJ1-1 . TRBV10-2 CASSEAGAGTEAFF TGCGCCAGCAGTGAAGCCGGGGCCGGGACTGAAGCTTTCTTT
. 16 TRBJ2-2 TRBD2 TRBV7-9 CASSLVWTSGTGELFF TGTGCCAGCAGCTTAGTGTGGACTAGCGGCACCGGGGAGCTGTTTTTT